A selection of T cell receptor beta chains follows, all from one sample in a study of T-cell memory formation after mild COVID-19. TCRdb re-derived calls from the 5' RACE reads in MiXCR, one entry per CDR3 protein. The data show approximately 400,000 distinct CDR3 sequences, with approximately 24% seen just once and around 8.7% held by the top ten. Sample: PBMCs or a T cell subset sorted from them (not recorded which). The receptor set was obtained from an adult woman who had mild COVID-19 (a few samples of this study predate the infection). Cell type and time point are not known. Both conserved end residues are trimmed from each CDR3. The order of the fields is CDR3 protein, V gene.

CDR3: ASSLEVLALHNEQF
V: TRBV7-6

CDR3: ASSFGGPPYEQY
V: TRBV7-2

CDR3: ASSLAVDQPQH
V: TRBV7-6

CDR3: ASSFEGWDIQY
V: TRBV7-2

CDR3: ASSSETNSYEQY
V: TRBV7-9

CDR3: ASSPPGLAGGQETQY
V: TRBV18

CDR3: AISESRQPQY
V: TRBV10-3

CDR3: ASSEFAGNNQPQH
V: TRBV25-1

CDR3: ASGLGVALMNEQF
V: TRBV12-5

CDR3: ASRVGKGGLSYEQY
V: TRBV2